The subject of this entry is one T cell receptor (beta chain). The antigen remains unidentified. This specimen comes from a study of memory CD4+ T cells and cytomegalovirus serostatus. The protocol was immunoSEQ multiplex PCR, while the TCRdb copy is restricted to in-frame clones and leaves out a portion. The data show tens of thousands of clones, roughly three quarters seen once. The sort gate was single viable CD3+CD4+CD8-CD45RO+ cells for memory CD4+ T cells. The study, taken as a whole, reports: Each of approximately 70 CMV-associated TCRbeta sequences occurred in one to five individuals.

Sequenced material: memory CD4+ T cells from blood. The receptor was derived from an adult in good health and CMV-seronegative.

DNA of the CDR3: TGCGCCAGCAGCGCAGATGCAGGGAGGAACACTGAAGCTTTCTTT. Its translation is CASSADAGRNTEAFF. The V gene is TRBV5-1, the J gene TRBJ1-1, with a tentative D call TRBD1 (5 bases). The germline V and J ends were trimmed by 4 bases and 1 base, with 14 bases remaining between them. The germline V gene encodes CDR1 SGHRS and CDR2 YFSETQ. The CDR3 is 15 residues long.